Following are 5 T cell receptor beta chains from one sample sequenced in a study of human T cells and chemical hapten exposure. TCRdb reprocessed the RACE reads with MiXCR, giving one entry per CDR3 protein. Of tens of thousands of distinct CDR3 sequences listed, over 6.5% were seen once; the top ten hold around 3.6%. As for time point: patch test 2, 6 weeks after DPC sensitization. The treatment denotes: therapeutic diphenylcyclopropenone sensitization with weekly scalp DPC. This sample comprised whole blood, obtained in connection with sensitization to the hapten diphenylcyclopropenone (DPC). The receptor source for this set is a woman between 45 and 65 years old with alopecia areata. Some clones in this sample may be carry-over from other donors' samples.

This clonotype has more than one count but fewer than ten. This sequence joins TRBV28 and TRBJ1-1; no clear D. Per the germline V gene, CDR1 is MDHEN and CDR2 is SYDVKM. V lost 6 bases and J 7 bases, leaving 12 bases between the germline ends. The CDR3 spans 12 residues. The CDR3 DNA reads TGTGCCAGCAGCCGAGGGTTGGGTGAAGCTTTCTTT. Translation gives CASSRGLGEAFF.

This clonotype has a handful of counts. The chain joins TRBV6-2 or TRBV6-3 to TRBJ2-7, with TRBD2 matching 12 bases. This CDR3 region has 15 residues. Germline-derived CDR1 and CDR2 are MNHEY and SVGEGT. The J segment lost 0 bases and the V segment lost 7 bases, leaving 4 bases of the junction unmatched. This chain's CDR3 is CASTETSGSSYEQYF. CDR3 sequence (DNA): TGTGCCAGCACCGAGACTAGCGGGAGCTCCTACGAGCAGTACTTC.

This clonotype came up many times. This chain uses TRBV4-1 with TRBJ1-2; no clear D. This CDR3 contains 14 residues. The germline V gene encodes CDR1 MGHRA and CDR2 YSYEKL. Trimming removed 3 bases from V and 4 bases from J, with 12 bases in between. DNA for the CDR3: TGCGCCAGCAGCCATCTAGAGGCAGGCTATGGCTACACCTTC. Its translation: CASSHLEAGYGYTF.

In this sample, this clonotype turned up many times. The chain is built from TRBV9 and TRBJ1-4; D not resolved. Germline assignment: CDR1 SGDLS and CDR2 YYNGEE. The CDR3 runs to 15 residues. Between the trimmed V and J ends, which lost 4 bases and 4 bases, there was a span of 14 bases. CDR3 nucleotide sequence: TGTGCCAGCAGCCCCGACGGAAGCAATAATGAAAAACTGTTTTTT. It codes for CASSPDGSNNEKLFF.

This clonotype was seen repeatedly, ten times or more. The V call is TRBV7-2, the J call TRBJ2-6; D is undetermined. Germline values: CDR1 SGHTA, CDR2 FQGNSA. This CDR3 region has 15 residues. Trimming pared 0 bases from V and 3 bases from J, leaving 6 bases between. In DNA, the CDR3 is TGTGCCAGCAGCTTAGCGGACGGTGGGGCCAACGTCCTGACTTTC. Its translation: CASSLADGGANVLTF.